Given below is one TCR beta chain in context. The investigators amplified TCR beta CDR3 regions from RNA transcripts. The TCR CDR3 first-round RT-PCR relied on the HTBI primer set. TCRdb fed the multiplex PCR reads into MiXCR, producing one record per CDR3 protein. The repertoire consists of 200,000 to 250,000 distinct CDR3 sequences, with approximately 24% occurring once and the leading ten covering approximately 35%. The data were obtained in a study of T cells in Graves' hyperthyroidism and ophthalmopathy. This CDR3 has 13 residues. Germline-derived CDR1 and CDR2 are MNHEY and SVGEGT. The V end was cut by 5 bases, the J end by 2 bases, with 10 bases between. With duration under 3 months, ophthalmopathy was active: Clinical Activity Score at least 3, NOSPECS at least 4. Used for diagnoses were clinical symptoms, serum thyroxine and TRAb, thyroid ultrasound and orbital computed tomography.

The chain uses TRBV6-2 or TRBV6-3 and TRBJ2-7, with D uncertain. The specimen sequenced was blood. The source is a woman aged 40 to 50 with Graves' ophthalmopathy. CDR3 loop: CASSQTDTYEQYF. CDR3 coding DNA: TGTGCCAGCAGTCAGACTGATACCTACGAGCAGTACTTC.